Following are 30 T cell receptor beta chains from one sample sequenced in a study of radiation and T cells in renal cell carcinoma. Here immunoSEQ multiplex PCR was the method, and the copy in TCRdb shows in-frame clones only, minus some. The sample has about 150,000 clones, 88% seen once; the top ten hold 4.1%. The time point here: baseline pretreatment blood. The treatment here: 15 Gy SBRT to primary tumor, nephrectomy 4 weeks later. Sequenced material: blood, taken from a patient whose treatment included radiotherapy and nephrectomy. The receptor set was obtained from a woman aged 70-85 years with renal cell carcinoma.

V usage is TRBV28 and J usage is TRBJ1-2, with a possible D match to TRBD1 (6 bases). Looked up from germline, CDR1 is MDHEN and CDR2 is SYDVKM. V was clipped by 5 bases and J by 3 bases, with 13 bases between them. The CDR3 runs 14 residues. The CDR3 DNA reads TGTGCCAGCAGTGCCGACCAGGGGCACTATGGCTACACCTTC. Translating gives CASSADQGHYGYTF.

The genes are TRBV27 and TRBJ2-5; 9 nucleotides align to TRBD1. Unmatched junction bases numbered 9, after V lost 5 bases and J lost 2 bases. This CDR3 is built from 16 residues. CDR1 is MNHEY, CDR2 SMNVEV, per germline (reference sequence). This chain's CDR3 is CASSITGGRIQETQYF. The CDR3 region has the DNA TGTGCCAGCAGTATAACAGGGGGCCGGATTCAAGAGACCCAGTACTTC.

This rearrangement joins TRBV25-1 to TRBJ1-2, with 7 nucleotides matching TRBD1. V shed 7 bases and J 4 bases; nucleotides not matched to a gene: 3. CDR3 length equals 12 residues. Germline loops: CDR1 MGHDK, CDR2 SYGVNS. CDR3 in amino acids: CASTRDSYGYTF. In nucleotides, the CDR3 is TGTGCCAGCACCCGGGACAGCTATGGCTACACCTTC.

This chain connects TRBV29-1 to TRBJ2-5, with D uncertain. Per the germline V gene, CDR1 is SQVTM and CDR2 is ANQGSEA. There are 13 residues in the CDR3. V was cut by 0 bases and J by 4 bases, with 9 bases left in between. The CDR3 spells CSVEEPGRETQYF. The CDR3 DNA reads TGCAGCGTTGAAGAGCCGGGTCGAGAGACCCAGTACTTC.

The chain is built from TRBV14 and TRBJ1-1, with TRBD1 as a possible D gene (5 bases). Germline CDR1 SGHDN, CDR2 FVKESK. V lost 1 base and J 3 bases, leaving 6 bases between the germline ends. This CDR3 comprises 13 residues. DNA for the CDR3: TGTGCCAGCAGCCAAGGGGGCTACACTGAAGCTTTCTTT. It yields the protein CASSQGGYTEAFF.

The V gene is TRBV7-6, the J gene TRBJ2-7; TRBD2 matches 10 bases. Losses at the gene ends were 0 bases for V and 0 bases for J; bases not matched to a gene: 5. In germline, CDR1 is SGHVS, CDR2 FNYEAQ. The CDR3 spans 17 residues. The CDR3 here is CASSLAASGGVSYEQYF. Written as DNA, the CDR3 is TGTGCCAGCAGCTTAGCGGCGAGCGGGGGGGTCTCCTACGAGCAGTACTTC. The full variable domain, with the rest looked up from reference TRBV7-6 and TRBJ2-7, is GAGVSQSPRYKVTKRGQDVALRCDPISGHVSLYWYRQALGQGPEFLTYFNYEAQQDKSGLPNDRFSAERPEGSISTLTIQRTEQRDSAMYRCASSLAASGGVSYEQYFGPGTRLTVT.

The chain is built from TRBV11-2 and TRBJ2-2, with a tentative D call TRBD2 (6 bases). Trimming left V 3 bases short and J 1 base short, with 6 bases between. The CDR3 has 14 residues. CDR1 is SGHAT, CDR2 FQNNGV, per germline. CDR3: CASSFGGNTGELFF. The CDR3 region has the DNA TGTGCCAGCAGCTTCGGGGGGAACACCGGGGAGCTGTTTTTT.

V is TRBV7-2 and J is TRBJ1-1; D is ambiguous. Trimming pared 1 base from V and 8 bases from J, leaving 5 bases between. This CDR3 region has 11 residues. The germline V gene encodes CDR1 SGHTA and CDR2 FQGNSA. The CDR3 protein is CASSLVTEAFF. In nucleotides, the CDR3 is TGTGCCAGCAGCTTAGTAACAGAAGCTTTCTTT.

This chain joins TRBV4-3 and TRBJ1-4, with a possible D match to TRBD1 (6 bases). CDR3 length equals 16 residues. The germline V gene has CDR1 LGHNA and CDR2 YSLEER. The V end lost 2 bases, the J end lost 0 bases, and 10 bases lay between the germline ends. The chain's CDR3 is CASSQNRVTTNEKLFF. CDR3 bases: TGCGCCAGCAGCCAAAACAGGGTGACAACTAATGAAAAACTGTTTTTT.

The chain combines TRBV4-2 with TRBJ2-1; D possibly corresponds to TRBD2 (5 bases). V lost 0 bases, J lost 10 bases, and 10 bases lay in between. The CDR3 is made up of 13 amino acids. Germline V gene lookup returns CDR1 LGHNA and CDR2 YNFKEQ. This chain's CDR3 is CASSQDITGEQFF. The CDR3 DNA follows: TGTGCCAGCAGCCAAGATATAACGGGGGAGCAGTTCTTC.

The rearrangement joins TRBV5-4 to TRBJ1-3, with 8 bases fitting TRBD1. With V trimmed by 0 bases and J by 0 bases, 11 bases remained unmatched. CDR1 SGHNT and CDR2 YYREEE come from the germline V gene (reference sequence). This CDR3 is built from 19 residues. The CDR3 DNA sequence: TGTGCCAGCAGCTTGGCCTCAGGGGGCGCCCCCCTCTCTGGAAACACCATATATTTT. The encoded protein is CASSLASGGAPLSGNTIYF.

In regard to this clone: Distinct nucleotide sequences in the sample also encode this CDR3. CDR3 in amino acids: CASSVGTPNTGELFF. CDR3 coding DNA: TGTGCCAGCAGCGTGGGGACACCCAACACCGGGGAGCTGTTTTTT. The rearrangement uses TRBV9 and TRBJ2-2; a weak D match, TRBD1 (6 bases). V was cut by 2 bases and J by 2 bases, with 10 bases left in between. Looked up from germline, CDR1 is SGDLS and CDR2 is YYNGEE. The CDR3 spans 15 residues.

The genes are TRBV12-5 and TRBJ2-3, with TRBD2 as a possible D gene (6 bases). Germline-derived CDR1 and CDR2 are LGHNT and FRNRAP. V was shortened by 2 bases and J by 4 bases, with 7 bases between the two germline ends. This CDR3 contains 13 residues. The CDR3 bases are TGTGCTAGTGGTTTGAGGGACTCAGATACGCAGTATTTT. This codes for CASGLRDSDTQYF.

The rearrangement joins TRBV6-5 to TRBJ2-2, with 7 bases aligning to TRBD1. This CDR3 has 16 amino acids. Germline V gene sequence: CDR1 MNHEY, CDR2 SVGAGI. Unmatched junction bases numbered 7, after V lost 0 bases and J lost 6 bases. The CDR3 DNA is TGTGCCAGCAGTTACTCTAGGGGGCGCATTGCCGGGGAGCTGTTTTTT. This encodes CASSYSRGRIAGELFF.

V is TRBV6-4 and J is TRBJ1-1; no reliable D call. This CDR3 has 14 amino acids. The germline CDR1 and CDR2 sequences are MRHNA and SNTAGT. Between the trimmed V and J ends, which lost 5 bases and 3 bases, there was a span of 13 bases. CDR3 nucleotide sequence: TGTGCCAGCAGTCAAGAATCCGGGGACACTGAAGCTTTCTTT. Residues: CASSQESGDTEAFF.

This rearrangement joins TRBV28 to TRBJ2-3, with D perhaps TRBD2 (5 bases). The V gene lost 5 bases and the J gene lost 2 bases, with 20 bases spanning the gap. The CDR3 contains 17 residues. Per germline, CDR1 MDHEN and CDR2 SYDVKM. The CDR3 DNA reads as TGTGCCAGCAGTCCCCAGTTGGTGAGCGGCCTCACAGATACGCAGTATTTT. Translation gives CASSPQLVSGLTDTQYF.

This clone has a single count. The genes are TRBV9 and TRBJ1-3, with D perhaps matching TRBD1 (6 bases). Germline lookup yields CDR1 SGDLS and CDR2 YYNGEE. The CDR3 is made up of 16 amino acids. Trimming stripped 0 bases from V and 0 bases from J, with 10 bases between. The CDR3 region is CASSVGGAVSGNTIYF. DNA of the CDR3: TGTGCCAGCAGCGTAGGGGGGGCAGTCTCTGGAAACACCATATATTTT. Full variable domain (missing parts from reference TRBV9 and TRBJ1-3): DSGVTQTPKHLITATGQRVTLRCSPRSGDLSVYWYQQSLDQGLQFLIQYYNGEERAKGNILERFSAQQFPDLHSELNLSSLELGDSALYFCASSVGGAVSGNTIYFGEGSWLTVV.

The chain is built from TRBV5-4 and TRBJ2-5; perhaps D is TRBD1 or TRBD2 (5 bases each). V was shortened by 0 bases and J by 5 bases, with 11 bases between the two germline ends. The CDR3 has 14 residues. Germline loops: CDR1 SGHNT, CDR2 YYREEE (reference sequence). This chain's CDR3 is CASSLGGTKETQYF. CDR3 in DNA: TGTGCCAGCAGCTTGGGGGGGACGAAGGAGACCCAGTACTTC.

V gene TRBV14 combines with J gene TRBJ2-7, with 8 bases that match TRBD1. V lost 4 bases and J lost 0; bases outside the gene matches: 8. Germline V lookup: CDR1 SGHDN, CDR2 FVKESK. The length of the CDR3 is 16 residues. The DNA of the CDR3 is TGTGCCAGCAGCCGTAGACAGGGGTCCAACTCCTACGAGCAGTACTTC. Translation gives CASSRRQGSNSYEQYF.

The chain links TRBV5-1 to TRBJ2-1; TRBD2 might be the D (5 bases). Germline V gene data show CDR1 as SGHRS and CDR2 as YFSETQ. V lost 4 bases, J lost 8 bases, and 16 bases lay in between. The CDR3 runs to 14 residues. In nucleotides, the CDR3 is TGCGCCAGCAGCACCCGGACTGCCGGTGATGAGCAGTTCTTC. Protein sequence: CASSTRTAGDEQFF.

Comment on this clone: Relative to the germline gene, one junction end is altered; a read error may explain this. The chain has TRBV7-7 and TRBJ1-3; D call uncertain. The CDR3 extends over 16 amino acids. Germline V gene data show CDR1 as SSHAT and CDR2 as FNYEAQ (reference sequence). CDR3 residues: CASSLAPPGSGNTIYF. As DNA, the CDR3 is TGTGCTAGCAGCTTAGCCCCCCCGGGCTCTGGAAACACCATATATTTT.

V and J are TRBV7-3 and TRBJ2-1; a weak D match, TRBD2 (5 bases). Germline CDR1 is SGHTA and CDR2 is FQGTGA. With 7 bases removed from V and 3 bases from J, the gap between germline ends came to 19 bases. This CDR3 is 16 amino acids long. CDR3: CASTSPSRTFYNEQFF. The DNA for the CDR3 is TGTGCCAGCACCTCCCCAAGCCGGACTTTCTACAATGAGCAGTTCTTC. The whole variable domain, remainder taken from reference TRBV7-3 and TRBJ2-1, is GAGVSQTPSNKVTEKGKYVELRCDPISGHTALYWYRQSLGQGPEFLIYFQGTGAADDSGLPNDRFFAVRPEGSVSTLKIQRTERGDSAVYLCASTSPSRTFYNEQFFGPGTRLTVL.

V is TRBV19 and J is TRBJ1-2; 12 nucleotides line up with TRBD1. The CDR3 spans 21 residues. Germline V gene data show CDR1 as LNHDA and CDR2 as SQIVND (reference sequence). Trimming cost V 0 bases and J 4 bases; bases outside gene matches: 18. The CDR3 protein is CASSIDLRRDRGRARGYGYTF. Here the CDR3 DNA reads TGTGCCAGTAGTATAGATTTACGGCGGGACAGGGGGCGCGCGCGGGGCTATGGCTACACCTTC.

The rearrangement links TRBV10-3 to TRBJ1-3; the D is unclear. The ends were cut back, 3 bases at V and 4 bases at J, with 10 bases in the middle. CDR1 and CDR2 from the germline V gene are ENHRY and SYGVKD. The CDR3 covers 14 residues. CDR3 sequence (DNA): TGTGCCATCAGTGATTGGCAGTACGGAAACACCATATATTTT. This encodes CAISDWQYGNTIYF.

The chain is built from TRBV14 and TRBJ2-2; D possibly uses TRBD1 or TRBD2 (5 bases each). The V end was cut by 2 bases, the J end by 6 bases, with 22 bases between. This CDR3 comprises 18 residues. Germline V gene sequence: CDR1 SGHDN, CDR2 FVKESK. The CDR3 nucleotides read TGTGCCAGCAGCCAAAGGACCGGGACGGTTTTTCTCTCCGGGGAGCTGTTTTTT. It is translated as CASSQRTGTVFLSGELFF.

In DNA form, the CDR3 reads TGTGCCAGCAGCAAAAGGGACAGGGGGCGGGCTGCCAAAAACATTCAGTACTTC. Translating gives CASSKRDRGRAAKNIQYF. The chain joins TRBV21-1 to TRBJ2-4; no DNA check was done on the table's D call, TRBD1. TRBV21-1 counts as a pseudogene. CDR3 length equals 18 residues.

The J gene is TRBJ1-2, the V gene TRBV7-6; D not resolved. The CDR3 is 14 residues long. The germline V gene has CDR1 SGHVS and CDR2 FNYEAQ. Trimming left V 5 bases short and J 4 bases short, with 14 bases between. CDR3 DNA: TGTGCCAGCAGCCCGGGGTCCGTTGGCTATGGCTACACCTTC. Protein product: CASSPGSVGYGYTF.

J is TRBJ1-1 and V is TRBV19; TRBD1 agrees at 10 bases. The CDR3 is 15 amino acids. Germline V lookup: CDR1 LNHDA, CDR2 SQIVND (reference sequence). J lost 5 bases, V lost 8 bases, and 11 bases had no gene match. The CDR3 DNA follows: TGTGCCAGTGGGGGACAGGGGCTCCTCGGTACTGAAGCTTTCTTT. Its translation: CASGGQGLLGTEAFF.

The chain uses TRBV6-5 and TRBJ2-7; D unresolved. Between the trimmed V and J ends, which lost 10 bases and 0 bases, there was a span of 13 bases. The germline V gene encodes CDR1 MNHEY and CDR2 SVGAGI. The CDR3 has 13 residues. In nucleotides, the CDR3 is TGTGCCACCACTCGCGTCGGCTCCTACGAGCAGTACTTC. This codes for CATTRVGSYEQYF.

The gene calls are TRBV10-3 and TRBJ1-3, with TRBD1 as a possible D gene (6 bases). Germline CDR1 is ENHRY and CDR2 is SYGVKD. Trimming took 6 bases from V and 0 from J, leaving 6 bases between them. CDR3 length: 13 residues. The chain's CDR3 is CAIRDSSGNTIYF. The CDR3 DNA reads TGTGCCATCAGGGACAGCTCTGGAAACACCATATATTTT.